A selection of T cell receptor beta chains follows, all from one sample in a study of blood T cell repertoires in COVID-19. Clones were read by immunoSEQ multiplex PCR, and TCRdb kept only the in-frame ones, dropping some. The sample shows around 250,000 clones, about 88% of them seen only once. The specimen was peripheral blood. The receptors stem from a woman between 70 and 85 years old with active or convalescent COVID-19. CDR3s include the opening cysteine and the closing phenylalanine or tryptophan. The D gene is left open where the match is weak. Rows give clone size only sometimes, using once, few, many, or a class for an expanded clone.

>TRBV12-3/TRBV12-4|13|NA|TRBJ1-2|TRBD1
CASRRDSNYGYTF
TGTGCCAGCAGGAGGGACAGTAACTATGGCTACACCTTC
>TRBV5-1|15|NA|TRBJ1-5|NA
CASSLDGRTNQPQHF
TGCGCCAGCAGCTTGGACGGGAGGACCAATCAGCCCCAGCATTTT
>TRBV9|17|NA|TRBJ1-5|NA
CASSVGVGQGGGQPQHF
TGTGCCAGCAGCGTAGGAGTGGGGCAGGGAGGGGGTCAGCCCCAGCATTTT
>TRBV7-2|14|NA|TRBJ1-4|NA
CASSLAGGREKLFF
TGTGCCAGCAGCTTAGCTGGAGGACGCGAAAAACTGTTTTTT
>TRBV7-3|15|NA|TRBJ2-2|NA
CASSLKPQGSGELFF
TGTGCCAGCAGCTTAAAACCCCAGGGGTCCGGGGAGCTGTTTTTT
>TRBV4-1|20|NA|TRBJ1-5|TRBD1
CASSQEEGHRGMGGNQPQHF
TGCGCCAGCAGCCAAGAAGAGGGCCACAGGGGAATGGGGGGCAATCAGCCCCAGCATTTT
>TRBV18|15|NA|TRBJ1-6|TRBD1
CASSPRTGDNSPLHF
TGTGCCAGCTCCCCAAGGACAGGAGACAATTCACCCCTCCACTTT
>TRBV27|12|once|TRBJ1-2|TRBD1
CASSTQGGGYTF
TGTGCCAGCAGTACCCAAGGGGGCGGCTACACCTTC
>TRBV5-1|15|NA|TRBJ2-2|NA
CASSGTEGITGELFF
TGCGCCAGCAGCGGGACGGAGGGAATCACCGGGGAGCTGTTTTTT
>TRBV4-3|13|NA|TRBJ2-1|NA
CASSQDRQTKQFF
TGCGCCAGCAGCCAAGATAGACAAACCAAGCAGTTCTTC
>TRBV4-3|15|NA|TRBJ1-4|TRBD1
CASSQDGTGDEKLFF
TGCGCCAGCAGCCAAGACGGGACAGGGGATGAAAAACTGTTTTTT
>TRBV20-1|14|NA|TRBJ1-4|TRBD1
CSASVPGQAGKLFF
TGCAGTGCTAGTGTCCCCGGACAGGCGGGGAAACTGTTTTTT
>TRBV12-3/TRBV12-4|11|NA|TRBJ2-5|NA
CASSYRETQYF
TGTGCCAGCAGTTACAGGGAGACCCAGTACTTC
>TRBV6-1|15|once|TRBJ1-5|TRBD1
CASSELDRGGQPQHF
TGTGCCAGCAGTGAATTAGACAGGGGTGGTCAGCCCCAGCATTTT
>TRBV11-2|14|once|TRBJ2-7|TRBD1
CASSLSQGLYEQYF
TGTGCCAGCAGCTTATCACAGGGGCTCTACGAGCAGTACTTC
>TRBV29-1|11|NA|TRBJ1-2|NA
CSVEGQVGYTF
TGCAGCGTTGAAGGACAGGTTGGCTACACCTTC
>TRBV10-3|14|NA|TRBJ1-5|TRBD1
CAISPQGAGQPQHF
TGTGCCATCAGCCCGCAGGGGGCGGGACAGCCCCAGCATTTT
>TRBV7-2|18|NA|TRBJ2-7|TRBD2
CASSPWTSKLAGGNEQYF
TGTGCCAGCAGCCCCTGGACCTCTAAACTAGCGGGGGGAAACGAGCAGTACTTC